This passage covers 10 T cell receptor beta chains from one sample sequenced in a study of CD8+ T cells in alopecia areata. Isolated RNA was reverse transcribed into cDNA used as the sequencing template. Profiled with immunoSEQ multiplex PCR; TCRdb holds only in-frame clones, not every one. In the table there are over 150,000 clones, 50% to 65% of which are singletons. The treatment: oral pan-JAK inhibitor, 5-10 mg twice daily. Sequenced material: CD4+ T cells sorted from blood, taken at week 24, from a patient treated with tofacitinib. All receptors come from a human donor with alopecia areata.

The chain carries TRBV9 and TRBJ1-4; 10 bases map to TRBD1. CDR3 length equals 15 residues. V lost 3 bases and J lost 8; bases outside the gene matches: 7. CDR1 SGDLS and CDR2 YYNGEE come from the germline V gene. CDR3 in amino acids: CASSGRTGGNEKLFF. The CDR3 nucleotides read TGTGCCAGCAGCGGAAGGACAGGGGGTAACGAAAAACTGTTTTTT.

V and J are TRBV30 and TRBJ1-2; the D gene is possibly TRBD1 (5 bases). Germline lookup yields CDR1 GTSNPN and CDR2 SVGIG (reference sequence). V dropped 2 bases and J dropped 6 bases, with 13 bases sitting between them. The CDR3 has 13 amino acids. The chain's CDR3 is CAWSWQGDNGYTF. Here the CDR3 DNA reads TGTGCCTGGAGTTGGCAGGGAGATAATGGCTACACCTTC.

The chain links TRBV11-2 to TRBJ2-2, with D hard to call. The V end lost 3 bases, the J end lost 1 base, and 6 bases lay between the germline ends. The CDR3 has 14 residues. Looked up from germline, CDR1 is SGHAT and CDR2 is FQNNGV. The CDR3 nucleotides are TGTGCCAGCAGCTTTCCAGGGAACACCGGGGAGCTGTTTTTT. It encodes CASSFPGNTGELFF.

This chain links TRBV6-5 with TRBJ2-3; no clear D. CDR1 and CDR2 (germline): MNHEY, SVGAGI. Trimming left V 0 bases short and J 2 bases short, with 9 bases between. The CDR3 runs to 15 residues. As DNA, the CDR3 is TGTGCCAGCAGTTACTCGGGCACCCCCACAGATACGCAGTATTTT. This encodes CASSYSGTPTDTQYF.

The gene calls are TRBV7-2 and TRBJ2-5; D may be TRBD1 or TRBD2 (6 bases each). The germline V gene has CDR1 SGHTA and CDR2 FQGNSA. The CDR3 is made up of 15 amino acids. The germline V and J ends were trimmed by 5 bases and 5 bases, with 18 bases remaining between them. The chain's CDR3 is CASSPVVRGQETQYF. The CDR3, as DNA: TGTGCCAGCAGCCCAGTGGTACGGGGGCAGGAGACCCAGTACTTC.

This clone was picked up one time. The chain couples TRBV6-5 to TRBJ2-3; D may be TRBD2 (7 bases). Per the germline V gene, CDR1 is MNHEY and CDR2 is SVGAGI. The CDR3 is 15 residues long. Trimming cost V 0 bases and J 1 base, with 8 bases left between them. The CDR3 DNA follows: TGTGCCAGCAGTTACTCCGGGGGGCGCACAGATACGCAGTATTTT. Translated: CASSYSGGRTDTQYF.

The genes are TRBV5-1 and TRBJ2-7; maybe TRBD1 (6 bases). The V gene's germline CDR1 is SGHRS and CDR2 YFSETQ. The V gene lost 1 base and the J gene lost 5 bases, with 13 bases spanning the gap. This CDR3 contains 14 residues. This CDR3 reads CASSLLSGQNEQYF. As DNA, the CDR3 is TGCGCCAGCAGCTTGTTATCGGGACAAAACGAGCAGTACTTC.

The V call is TRBV4-2, the J call TRBJ1-4; maybe TRBD1 (5 bases). CDR3 length: 16 amino acids. V was trimmed by 0 bases and J by 3 bases, leaving 11 bases between them. Germline lookup yields CDR1 LGHNA and CDR2 YNFKEQ. CDR3 in DNA: TGTGCCAGCAGCCAAGATCCGGGGCGATCTAATGAAAAACTGTTTTTT. This translates into CASSQDPGRSNEKLFF.

This clone was recorded a few times. V is TRBV19 and J is TRBJ1-3; D gene uncertain. Trimming pared 5 bases from V and 4 bases from J, leaving 9 bases between. The CDR3 extends over 13 amino acids. Germline V lookup: CDR1 LNHDA, CDR2 SQIVND (reference sequence). The CDR3 DNA sequence: TGTGCCAGTAGTTCGACAATCGGAAACACCATATATTTT. It codes for CASSSTIGNTIYF.

The chain recombines TRBV25-1 with TRBJ1-5; 8 nucleotides match TRBD1. With 3 bases clipped from V and 7 bases from J, the junction kept 2 bases outside the gene matches. The CDR3 extends over 13 amino acids. The germline gives CDR1 MGHDK, CDR2 SYGVNS. The CDR3 loop is CASSETGVQPQHF. The CDR3 coding sequence is TGTGCCAGCAGTGAGACAGGGGTCCAGCCCCAGCATTTT.